These 24 T cell receptor beta chains share one sample of origin, sequenced in a study. Via MiXCR, TCRdb re-called the 5' RACE reads, giving one row per CDR3 protein. This sample yields some 37,000 distinct CDR3 sequences, of which over 15% are seen a single time; 2.8% belongs to the top ten. The specimen sequenced was naive CD4+ T cells sorted from a lymph node. Regarding subset: naive CD4+ T cells, CD4+CD45RA+CD25-. The receptors shown here come from a female donor with breast cancer.

In this sample, this clonotype turned up a few times. V is TRBV5-1 and J is TRBJ1-1; no clear D. The CDR3 consists of 14 residues. The V and J ends lost 3 bases and 1 base respectively, with 10 bases between them. Germline CDR1 SGHRS, CDR2 YFSETQ. The CDR3 loop reads CASSSLLGNTEAFF. CDR3 nucleotide sequence: TGCGCCAGCAGCTCACTACTAGGGAACACTGAAGCTTTCTTT.

This clonotype was counted at least ten times. The chain joins TRBV20-1 to TRBJ1-6, with 8 bases identical to TRBD1. V shed 6 bases and J 9 bases; nucleotides not matched to a gene: 10. The CDR3 runs to 14 residues. The germline V gene has CDR1 DFQATT and CDR2 SNEGSKA (reference sequence). The CDR3 nucleotides read TGCAGTGCCTCGATACAGGGGGGTGCTTCACCCCTCCACTTT. Translating gives CSASIQGGASPLHF.

The rearrangement links TRBV7-8 to TRBJ1-3; 8 bases match TRBD1. Trimming removed 3 bases from V and 0 bases from J; junction bases left unmatched: 4. This CDR3 has 16 amino acids. Germline V CDR1 and CDR2: SGHVS, FQNEAQ. This CDR3 reads CASSFGDRHSGNTIYF. In DNA form, the CDR3 reads TGTGCCAGCAGCTTCGGGGACAGGCACTCTGGAAACACCATATATTTT.

The chain is built from TRBV13 and TRBJ1-6, with 7 positions matching TRBD1. Germline V gives CDR1 PRHDT, CDR2 FYEKMQ (reference sequence). Losses at the gene ends were 1 base for V and 8 bases for J; bases not matched to a gene: 2. The CDR3 has 14 residues. The CDR3 region is CASSLVQGDSPLHF. The CDR3 DNA sequence: TGTGCCAGCAGCTTAGTCCAGGGGGATTCACCCCTCCACTTT. The full variable domain, in which reference TRBV13 and TRBJ1-6 provide the parts outside the CDR3, is AAGVIQSPRHLIKEKRETATLKCYPIPRHDTVYWYQQGPGQDPQFLISFYEKMQSDKGSIPDRFSAQQFSDYHSELNMSSLELGDSALYFCASSLVQGDSPLHFGNGTRLTVT.

The chain joins TRBV5-1 to TRBJ1-2, with D unclear. The CDR3 is 13 residues long. The germline gives CDR1 SGHRS, CDR2 YFSETQ. V lost 2 bases to trimming and J lost 3 bases, with 8 bases between them. The CDR3 sequence: CASSFQDDYGYTF. The CDR3 DNA sequence: TGCGCCAGCAGCTTTCAGGATGACTATGGCTACACCTTC.

This clonotype was recorded a few times. The J gene is TRBJ2-6, the V gene TRBV4-3; D remains unclear. V shed 1 base and J shed 1 base, with 8 bases lying between them. This CDR3 comprises 16 residues. Germline V lookup: CDR1 LGHNA, CDR2 YSLEER. The CDR3 here is CASSQAISSGANVLTF. The CDR3 DNA is TGCGCCAGCAGCCAAGCGATCTCGTCTGGGGCCAACGTCCTGACTTTC.

This clonotype has just a few counts. The chain has TRBV7-2 and TRBJ1-2; a possible D gene is TRBD1 (5 bases). CDR1 is SGHTA, CDR2 FQGNSA, per germline. The CDR3 is 12 amino acids. V lost 6 bases, J lost 5 bases, and 10 bases lay in between. The CDR3 DNA reads TGTGCCAGCAGATATGCAGGGTATGGCTACACCTTC. Its translation: CASRYAGYGYTF.

This clonotype was seen a few times. This chain joins TRBV5-1 and TRBJ2-3, with 7 bases aligning to TRBD2. The CDR3 covers 16 residues. Germline values: CDR1 SGHRS, CDR2 YFSETQ. With 0 bases clipped from V and 1 base from J, the junction kept 5 bases outside the gene matches. CDR3 nucleotides: TGCGCCAGCAGCTTGGTTGCGGGAGTCCGCACAGATACGCAGTATTTT. Protein sequence: CASSLVAGVRTDTQYF.

The V call is TRBV7-8, the J call TRBJ1-1; tentatively, D is TRBD1 (5 bases). The germline V gene encodes CDR1 SGHVS and CDR2 FQNEAQ. Trimming removed 2 bases from V and 2 bases from J, with 12 bases in between. The CDR3 has 15 amino acids. The CDR3 region has the DNA TGTGCCAGCAGCTTACGACAGTTCCTAAACACTGAAGCTTTCTTT. Amino acid sequence: CASSLRQFLNTEAFF. Drawing the rest from reference TRBV7-8 and TRBJ1-1, the complete variable domain is GAGVSQSPRYKVAKRGQDVALRCDPISGHVSLFWYQQALGQGPEFLTYFQNEAQLDKSGLPSDRFFAERPEGSVSTLKIQRTQQEDSAVYLCASSLRQFLNTEAFFGQGTRLTVV.

The V gene is TRBV5-5, the J gene TRBJ1-1; possibly TRBD1 for D (6 bases). V was shortened by 3 bases and J by 7 bases, with 7 bases between the two germline ends. Germline CDR1 SGHKS, CDR2 YYEKEE (reference sequence). CDR3 size: 11 residues. The CDR3 protein is CASSSRGEAFF. In DNA, the CDR3 is TGTGCCAGCAGCTCCAGGGGTGAAGCTTTCTTT.

This clonotype has a handful of counts. The chain carries TRBV6-2 or TRBV6-3 and TRBJ2-3; possibly TRBD1 or TRBD2 for D (5 bases each). This CDR3 is 14 amino acids long. V was pared by 6 bases and J by 2 bases, with 12 bases between. Germline values: CDR1 MNHEY, CDR2 SVGEGT. Here the CDR3 DNA reads TGTGCCAGCAGATCCTCGGGGACCACAGATACGCAGTATTTT. Amino acids: CASRSSGTTDTQYF.

This clonotype appeared a few times. J is TRBJ1-3 and V is TRBV7-2; D perhaps matches TRBD1 (5 bases). Germline V lookup: CDR1 SGHTA, CDR2 FQGNSA. The V and J ends lost 2 bases and 2 bases respectively, with 10 bases between them. CDR3 length: 15 amino acids. DNA for the CDR3: TGTGCCAGCAGCTTACGATGGGGGGCTGGAAACACCATATATTTT. Its protein product is CASSLRWGAGNTIYF.

V usage is TRBV3-1 and J usage is TRBJ2-1; 7 bases are a match to TRBD1. Trimming removed 5 bases from V and 5 bases from J; junction bases left unmatched: 3. CDR3 length equals 13 residues. The germline gives CDR1 LGHDT, CDR2 YNNKEL (reference sequence). CDR3 loop: CASSWTGDNEQFF. CDR3 in DNA: TGTGCCAGCAGCTGGACAGGCGACAATGAGCAGTTCTTC.

Notes on this clonotype: Sequence at one end of the junction differs from germline and may be a read error. The gene calls are TRBV6-2 or TRBV6-3 and TRBJ1-6; no clear D gene. Germline values: CDR1 MNHEY, CDR2 SVGEGT. CDR3 length: 13 residues. DNA for the CDR3: TGTGCCAGCAGTTACTCGGACGGACGGATCAGCGACTTT. Amino acid sequence: CASSYSDGRISDF.

This clonotype appeared many times. The chain is built from TRBV9 and TRBJ2-5; D is ambiguous. CDR1 is SGDLS, CDR2 YYNGEE, per germline. V lost 5 bases and J lost 5, with 16 bases in between. The CDR3 consists of 14 residues. The CDR3 bases are TGTGCCAGCAGTGCGAACCAGATTCCGGAGACCCAGTACTTC. Protein sequence: CASSANQIPETQYF.

This clonotype was seen at least ten times. The V call is TRBV29-1, the J call TRBJ1-3, with unresolved D. Germline CDR1 is SQVTM and CDR2 is ANQGSEA. Trimming removed 2 bases from V and 8 bases from J, with 10 bases in between. The CDR3 runs to 12 residues. The CDR3 DNA is TGCAGCGTTGAATCTCGGAGAGACACCATATATTTT. Protein product: CSVESRRDTIYF.

This chain links TRBV12-3 or TRBV12-4 with TRBJ2-7; 10 bases are a match to TRBD2. CDR3 size: 16 residues. J was trimmed by 5 bases and V by 6 bases; bases with no gene match: 13. Written as DNA, the CDR3 is TGTGCCAGCAGCCCACACAGACTAGCGGGTTTCCACGAGCAGTACTTC. This gives the protein CASSPHRLAGFHEQYF.

The sample holds many counts of this clonotype. The chain employs TRBV28 and TRBJ2-7, with D possibly TRBD1 on 6 matching bases. Germline lookup yields CDR1 MDHEN and CDR2 SYDVKM. CDR3 length equals 13 residues. The germline V and J ends were trimmed by 5 bases and 2 bases, with 10 bases remaining between them. As DNA, the CDR3 is TGTGCCAGCAGTCGACAGGACGCCTACGAGCAGTACTTC. Translating gives CASSRQDAYEQYF.

V is TRBV7-2 and J is TRBJ2-5; possibly TRBD1 or TRBD2 for D (6 bases each). The CDR3 is made up of 15 amino acids. The germline V gene has CDR1 SGHTA and CDR2 FQGNSA. V was pared by 5 bases and J by 10 bases, with 23 bases between. The CDR3 reads CASSHSGTGLEGQYF. The CDR3 region has the DNA TGTGCCAGCAGCCATTCCGGAACAGGGCTGGAGGGCCAGTACTTC.

This chain connects TRBV7-9 to TRBJ2-4; 11 nucleotides match TRBD2. The germline CDR1 and CDR2 sequences are SEHNR and FQNEAQ (reference sequence). V was pared by 5 bases and J by 4 bases, with 4 bases of the junction left unmatched. This CDR3 has 15 amino acids. The CDR3 DNA is TGTGCCAGCAGCCGTAGCGGGGGGGCAAAAAACATTCAGTACTTC. This translates into CASSRSGGAKNIQYF.

This clonotype was counted at least ten times. The V gene is TRBV11-2, the J gene TRBJ2-3; D gene ambiguous. From germline, CDR1 is SGHAT and CDR2 FQNNGV. Trimming stripped 11 bases from V and 1 base from J, with 10 bases between. The CDR3 extends over 12 amino acids. The CDR3 sequence is CAEGLGTDTQYF. CDR3 bases: TGTGCCGAAGGTCTTGGCACAGATACGCAGTATTTT. The full variable domain, rest sourced from reference TRBV11-2 and TRBJ2-3, is EAGVAQSPRYKIIEKRQSVAFWCNPISGHATLYWYQQILGQGPKLLIQFQNNGVVDDSQLPKDRFSAERLKGVDSTLKIQPAKLEDSAVYLCAEGLGTDTQYFGPGTRLTVL.

This clonotype appeared a few times. This sequence joins TRBV6-5 and TRBJ2-1; D not certain. The germline V gene has CDR1 MNHEY and CDR2 SVGAGI. Trimming pared 11 bases from V and 5 bases from J, leaving 16 bases between. CDR3 length equals 13 residues. This CDR3 reads CAGDGNPHNEQFF. DNA of the CDR3: TGTGCCGGGGATGGTAACCCTCACAATGAGCAGTTCTTC.

This clonotype was observed a few times. This rearrangement joins TRBV28 to TRBJ2-5; D is unresolved. Trimming shortened V by 2 bases and J by 4 bases, and 8 bases separated the two germline ends. This CDR3 has 13 amino acids. CDR1 MDHEN and CDR2 SYDVKM come from the germline V gene. In nucleotides, the CDR3 is TGTGCCAGCAGTTTAAGAGGCACAGAGACCCAGTACTTC. It specifies CASSLRGTETQYF.

This clonotype was detected many times. The chain has TRBV5-1 and TRBJ2-7; 9 bases fit TRBD1. V lost 0 bases to trimming and J lost 1 base; unmatched junction nucleotides: 2. The V gene's germline CDR1 is SGHRS and CDR2 YFSETQ. The CDR3 sequence is 15 residues long. The CDR3 here is CASSLGGTGSYEQYF. The CDR3 coding sequence is TGCGCCAGCAGCTTGGGCGGGACAGGGTCCTACGAGCAGTACTTC.